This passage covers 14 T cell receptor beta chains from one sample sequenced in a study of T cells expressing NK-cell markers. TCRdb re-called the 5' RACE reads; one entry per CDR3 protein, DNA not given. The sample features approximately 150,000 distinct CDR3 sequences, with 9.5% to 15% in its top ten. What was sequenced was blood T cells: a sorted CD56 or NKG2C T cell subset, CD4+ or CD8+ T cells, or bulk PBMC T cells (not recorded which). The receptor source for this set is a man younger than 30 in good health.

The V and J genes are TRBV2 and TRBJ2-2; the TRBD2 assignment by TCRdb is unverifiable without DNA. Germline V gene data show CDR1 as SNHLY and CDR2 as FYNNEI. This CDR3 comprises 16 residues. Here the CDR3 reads CASSDESGRNTGELFF.

The CDR3 sequence: CASSPPSGSNEQFF. The chain joins TRBV5-5 to TRBJ2-1; no DNA is available, so the TRBD2 call from TCRdb remains unchecked. The length of the CDR3 is 14 residues. Germline CDR1 reads SGHKS; CDR2 reads YYEKEE (reference sequence).

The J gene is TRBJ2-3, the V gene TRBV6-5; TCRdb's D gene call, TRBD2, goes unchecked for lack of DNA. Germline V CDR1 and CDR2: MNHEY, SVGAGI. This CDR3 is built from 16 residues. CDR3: CASSYRTSGSPDTQYF.

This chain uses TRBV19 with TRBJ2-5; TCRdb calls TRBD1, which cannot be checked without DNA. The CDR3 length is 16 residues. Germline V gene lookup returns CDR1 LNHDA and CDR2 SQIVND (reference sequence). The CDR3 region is CASSITLGTPQETQYF.

CDR3 sequence reads: CASSPGGDTQYF. The chain carries TRBV12-3 or TRBV12-4 and TRBJ2-3; TCRdb's assignment of TRBD1 cannot be checked, as there is no DNA. The CDR3 is 12 amino acids.

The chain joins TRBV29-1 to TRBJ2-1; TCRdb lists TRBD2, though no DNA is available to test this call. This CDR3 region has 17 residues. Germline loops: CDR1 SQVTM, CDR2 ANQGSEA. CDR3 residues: CSAPQGRLAGGTSEQFF.

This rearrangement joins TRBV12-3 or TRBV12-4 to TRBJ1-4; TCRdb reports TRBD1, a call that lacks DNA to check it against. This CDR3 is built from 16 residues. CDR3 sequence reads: CASSLTTEGHREKLFF.

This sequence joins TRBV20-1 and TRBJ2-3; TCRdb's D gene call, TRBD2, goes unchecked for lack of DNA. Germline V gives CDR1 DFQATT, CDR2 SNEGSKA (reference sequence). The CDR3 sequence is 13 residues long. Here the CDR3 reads CSAILDSTDTQYF.

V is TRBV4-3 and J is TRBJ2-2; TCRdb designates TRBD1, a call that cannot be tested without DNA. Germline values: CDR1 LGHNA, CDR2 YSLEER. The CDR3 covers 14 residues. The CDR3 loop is CASGYRGVPGELFF.

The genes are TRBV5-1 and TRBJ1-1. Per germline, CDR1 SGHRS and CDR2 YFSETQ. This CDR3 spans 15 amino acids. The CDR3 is CASSPANWGNTEAFF.

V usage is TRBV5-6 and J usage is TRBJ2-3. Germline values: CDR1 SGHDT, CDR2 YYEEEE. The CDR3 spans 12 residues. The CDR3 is CASSFVKDTQYF. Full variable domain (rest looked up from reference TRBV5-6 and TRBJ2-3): DAGVTQSPTHLIKTRGQQVTLRCSPKSGHDTVSWYQQALGQGPQFIFQYYEEEERQRGNFPDRFSGHQFPNYSSELNVNALLLGDSALYLCASSFVKDTQYFGPGTRLTVL.

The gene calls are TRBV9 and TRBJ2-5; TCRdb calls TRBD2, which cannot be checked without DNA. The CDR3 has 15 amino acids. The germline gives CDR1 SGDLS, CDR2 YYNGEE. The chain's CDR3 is CASSASGGLQETQYF.

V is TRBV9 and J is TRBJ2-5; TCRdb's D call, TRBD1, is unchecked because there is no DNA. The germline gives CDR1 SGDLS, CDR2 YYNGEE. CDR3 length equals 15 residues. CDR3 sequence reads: CASSSGSPYPETQYF. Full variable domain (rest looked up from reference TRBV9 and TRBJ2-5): DSGVTQTPKHLITATGQRVTLRCSPRSGDLSVYWYQQSLDQGLQFLIQYYNGEERAKGNILERFSAQQFPDLHSELNLSSLELGDSALYFCASSSGSPYPETQYFGPGTRLLVL.

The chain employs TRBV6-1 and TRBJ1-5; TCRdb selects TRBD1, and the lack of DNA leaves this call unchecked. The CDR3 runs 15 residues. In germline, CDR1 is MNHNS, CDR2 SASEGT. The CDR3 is CASSARTGVGQPQHF.